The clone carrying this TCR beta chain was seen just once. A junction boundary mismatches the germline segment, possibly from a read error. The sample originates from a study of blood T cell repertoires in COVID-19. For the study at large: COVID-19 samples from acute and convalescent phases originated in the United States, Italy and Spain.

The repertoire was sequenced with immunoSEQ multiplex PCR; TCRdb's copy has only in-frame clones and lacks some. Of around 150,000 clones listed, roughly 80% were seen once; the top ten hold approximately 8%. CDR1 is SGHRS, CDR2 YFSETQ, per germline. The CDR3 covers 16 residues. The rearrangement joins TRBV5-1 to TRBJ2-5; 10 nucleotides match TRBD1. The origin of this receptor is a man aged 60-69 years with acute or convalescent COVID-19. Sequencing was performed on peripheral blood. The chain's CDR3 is CASRAGQGRYQETQYF. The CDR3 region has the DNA TGCGCCAGCAGGGCGGGACAGGGGCGCTACCAGGAGACCCAGTACTTC.